This T cell receptor beta chain comes out of a study of identifying expanded T cells in peripheral blood. Overall study results and limits: Roughly 1.2 clones differed between technical replicates, versus roughly 16 and 20 over time. Across healthy donors, higher total template counts meant significantly greater two-week count variance.

About this clone: What it binds is not known.

Collection occurred without any documented infections or immune events in donors. Profiled with immunoSEQ multiplex PCR; TCRdb holds only in-frame clones, not every one. Found here are roughly 84,000 clones, about 87% of them singletons; the top ten hold 7% to 8.5%. Per germline, CDR1 SGHAT and CDR2 FQNNGV. Trimming removed 5 bases from V and 0 bases from J, with 23 bases in between. This CDR3 has 19 residues. The V call is TRBV11-2, the J call TRBJ1-5, with a tentative D call TRBD1 (6 bases). The sequencing sample was made of blood. The sequence derives from a person aged 18 to 75 in good health. The CDR3 is CASSAPQGKGVYSNQPQHF. Written as DNA, the CDR3 is TGTGCCAGCAGCGCCCCACAGGGTAAAGGAGTTTATAGCAATCAGCCCCAGCATTTT.